These 32 T cell receptor beta chains were all obtained from the same sample, sequenced in a study of tumor-infiltrating lymphocytes in primary liver carcinoma. Unsorted whole blood supplied the blood RNA, and germline DNA was isolated too. With a constant-region primer, TCR beta cDNA was made from approximately 520 ng of total RNA. Slightly modified ARM-PCR, run as three nested multiplex PCR rounds, produced the TCR beta libraries. TRBV1-TRBV30 forward primers paired with a C-beta reverse primer were used in the first two PCR rounds, which ran about 11 cycles each. A single record per CDR3 protein comes from TCRdb applying MiXCR to the multiplex PCR reads. Here the sample spans almost 200,000 distinct CDR3 sequences, roughly 61% being singletons. Sequencing was carried out using peripheral blood. These receptors all stem from a woman in her fifties or sixties with primary liver carcinoma and hepatitis B virus infection.

With respect to this clonotype: A read error may be the cause here, since a much bigger clone is one base away. The chain couples TRBV6-1 to TRBJ1-1, with a weak D call TRBD1 (5 bases). Germline V CDR1 and CDR2: MNHNS, SASEGT. The CDR3 has 13 residues. The V end lost 2 bases, the J end lost 3 bases, and 7 bases lay between the germline ends. The CDR3 loop reads CASSETGHTEAFF. The CDR3 bases are TGTGCCAGCAGTGAAACGGGGCACACTGAAGCTTTCTTT.

At least ten counts were recorded for this clonotype. CDR3 nucleotides: TGTGCCAGCAGCTTAGATGCAGGGAGGTACGAGCAGTACTTC. Amino acids: CASSLDAGRYEQYF. The rearrangement uses TRBV11-2 and TRBJ2-7, with a tentative D call TRBD2 (6 bases). Germline CDR1 is SGHAT and CDR2 is FQNNGV. V gave up 0 bases and J gave up 4 bases, with 10 bases separating them. CDR3 length: 14 residues.

About this clonotype: At one end, the junction sequence differs from germline, possibly due to a read error. This chain joins TRBV6-5 and TRBJ2-2, with D possibly TRBD1 on 6 matching bases. Germline CDR1 MNHEY, CDR2 SVGAGI. CDR3 length equals 14 residues. CDR3 in amino acids: CASSGTWGIGEQFF. The CDR3 DNA is TGTGCCAGCAGTGGGACATGGGGCATCGGGGAGCAGTTTTTT.

The chain employs TRBV6-6 and TRBJ2-7; TRBD1 matches 9 bases. The germline gives CDR1 MNHNY, CDR2 SVGAGI (reference sequence). Losses at the gene ends were 7 bases for V and 3 bases for J; bases not matched to a gene: 7. This CDR3 contains 14 residues. As DNA, the CDR3 is TGTGCCAGCACCCTTGGGGACAGGGACTACGAGCAGTACTTC. Its translation: CASTLGDRDYEQYF.

J is TRBJ1-2 and V is TRBV4-1; D is perhaps TRBD1 (6 bases). The V end lost 0 bases, the J end lost 5 bases, and 13 bases lay between the germline ends. The germline V gene encodes CDR1 MGHRA and CDR2 YSYEKL. The CDR3 is 15 residues long. The CDR3 loop reads CASSQDGAGAYGYTF. CDR3 bases: TGCGCCAGCAGCCAAGACGGCGCAGGGGCTTATGGCTACACCTTC.

This clonotype was recorded a few times. This may stem from a read error, because a much larger clone lies one nucleotide away. The chain carries TRBV6-6 and TRBJ2-3; 7 nucleotides match TRBD1. The CDR3 is made up of 13 amino acids. Germline V lookup: CDR1 MNHNY, CDR2 SVGAGI (reference sequence). With 5 bases clipped from V and 4 bases from J, the junction kept 3 bases outside the gene matches. CDR3 sequence: CASSADRADTQYF. The DNA for the CDR3 is TGTGCCAGCAGTGCCGACAGGGCAGATACGCAGTATTTT.

As to this clonotype: Relative to the germline gene, one junction end is altered; a read error may explain this. The chain is built from TRBV12-3 or TRBV12-4 and TRBJ1-1; tentative D call: TRBD1 (6 bases). The CDR3 loop spans 13 amino acids. The CDR3 here is CASSGQHNTEALF. In DNA form, the CDR3 reads TGTGCCAGCAGTGGACAGCATAACACTGAAGCTCTCTTT.

The sample holds a few counts of this clonotype. This sequence joins TRBV29-1 and TRBJ1-1; 7 bases fit TRBD1. The CDR3 spans 12 residues. CDR1 is SQVTM and CDR2 is ANQGSEA in the germline V gene. The CDR3 reads CVANRGNTEAFF. The DNA for the CDR3 is TGCGTAGCAAACAGGGGGAACACTGAAGCTTTCTTT.

The rearrangement links TRBV28 to TRBJ1-1, with D maybe TRBD1 (5 bases). Germline CDR1 reads MDHEN; CDR2 reads SYDVKM. The CDR3 extends over 14 amino acids. The CDR3, as DNA: TGTGTCAGTCTCGCGGGACGGCAGAACACTGAAGCTTTCTTT. This codes for CVSLAGRQNTEAFF.

Regarding this clonotype: This may be a read error, as it is one base from a much larger clone. This chain uses TRBV6-2 or TRBV6-3 with TRBJ2-3; the match to TRBD2 covers 13 bases. The CDR3 spans 18 residues. Germline V CDR1 and CDR2: MNHEY, SVGEGT. For the CDR3, the DNA is TGTGCCAGCAGTTACCCGAGTGGGACTAGCGGGAAAACAGATATGCAGTATTTT. Its protein is CASSYPSGTSGKTDMQYF.

At least ten counts were recorded for this clonotype. The chain has TRBV6-1 and TRBJ2-3; D possibly uses TRBD1 or TRBD2 (6 bases each). The germline V gene encodes CDR1 MNHNS and CDR2 SASEGT. Trimming shortened V by 2 bases and J by 0 bases, and 12 bases separated the two germline ends. The CDR3 loop spans 16 amino acids. CDR3 DNA: TGTGCCAGCAGTGAATTTGGGGGGCTCAGCACAGATACGCAGTATTTT. This translates into CASSEFGGLSTDTQYF.

The chain couples TRBV7-9 to TRBJ2-5; a weak D match, TRBD1 (5 bases). The germline V gene has CDR1 SEHNR and CDR2 FQNEAQ (reference sequence). V was trimmed by 2 bases and J by 7 bases, leaving 17 bases between them. This CDR3 has 15 residues. CDR3 region: CASSLRVGASGTQYF. DNA for the CDR3: TGTGCCAGCAGCTTAAGGGTAGGGGCCTCCGGGACCCAGTACTTC.

This clonotype was found once. A read error may account for a junction end that differs from germline. The chain combines TRBV11-2 with TRBJ2-2; D gene unclear. Germline CDR1 SGHAT, CDR2 FQNNGV. This CDR3 has 15 amino acids. This CDR3 reads CTSSFNGMNTGELFF. DNA for the CDR3: TGTACCAGCAGCTTTAACGGAATGAACACCGGGGAGCTGTTTTTT.

This clonotype has at least ten counts. Written as DNA, the CDR3 is TGTGCCAGCAGTACAAGGGGCTCCACAGATACGCAGTATTTT. As protein: CASSTRGSTDTQYF. This sequence joins TRBV6-2 or TRBV6-3 and TRBJ2-3; perhaps TRBD1 as D (5 bases). Germline assignment: CDR1 MNHEY and CDR2 SVGEGT. Trimming removed 5 bases at V and 2 bases at J, with 11 bases between. This CDR3 has 14 residues.

Comment on this clonotype: This may come from a read error, since a much larger clone is one base off. V is TRBV7-9 and J is TRBJ2-5, with D possibly matching TRBD1 (5 bases). The ends were cut back, 1 base at V and 5 bases at J, with 14 bases in the middle. Germline-derived CDR1 and CDR2 are SEHNR and FQNEAQ (reference sequence). The length of the CDR3 is 15 residues. This chain's CDR3 is CASSLEQDVKETQYF. The CDR3 coding sequence is TGTGCCAGCAGCTTAGAACAGGATGTGAAGGAGACCCAGTACTTC.

This clonotype has ten or more counts. This chain uses TRBV29-1 with TRBJ2-1; D gene uncertain. The CDR3 extends over 15 amino acids. Germline V gene lookup returns CDR1 SQVTM and CDR2 ANQGSEA. V gave up 7 bases and J gave up 1 base, with 17 bases separating them. CDR3 region: CSAKTPGRSYNEQFF. The DNA for the CDR3 is TGCAGCGCTAAAACCCCCGGCAGGTCCTACAATGAGCAGTTCTTC.

Concerning this clonotype: Being one base from a much bigger clone, this may be a read error. The chain employs TRBV6-6 and TRBJ1-1; no definite D call. The germline V gene encodes CDR1 MNHNY and CDR2 SVGAGI (reference sequence). The CDR3 sequence is 14 residues long. Trimming took off 0 bases at V and 8 bases at J, with 13 bases between the two ends. The CDR3 bases are TGTGCCAGCAGTTACTCGAGTGGCGTACCGGAAGCTTTCTTT. Its translation is CASSYSSGVPEAFF.

The chain is built from TRBV7-9 and TRBJ2-5; TRBD1 agrees at 7 bases. V lost 4 bases to trimming and J lost 4 bases; unmatched junction nucleotides: 6. The V gene's germline CDR1 is SEHNR and CDR2 FQNEAQ (reference sequence). The CDR3 consists of 14 residues. CDR3 nucleotide sequence: TGTGCCAGCAGCTCGACAGGGCTGTCAGAGACCCAGTACTTC. Amino acid sequence: CASSSTGLSETQYF.

As concerns this clonotype: The junction departs from the called germline gene at one end, perhaps through a read error. The chain combines TRBV11-2 with TRBJ1-1; 7 nucleotides align to TRBD1. This CDR3 is 14 amino acids long. Germline loops: CDR1 SGHAT, CDR2 FQNNGV. The CDR3 bases are TGCTCCAGCAGCTTAAGGGGGCCGAACACTGAAGCTTTCTTT. Translation: CSSSLRGPNTEAFF.

On this clonotype: Because the CDR3 is missing its conserved closing phenylalanine or tryptophan, this is likely a read error. This chain uses TRBV11-2 with TRBJ2-7; D not resolved. The CDR3 covers 14 residues. Germline CDR1 is SGHAT and CDR2 is FQNNGV. V lost 1 base and J lost 5, with 12 bases in between. Written as DNA, the CDR3 is TGTGCCAGCAGCTTAGCCCTGGCAGGCAACGAGCAGTACATC. Translating gives CASSLALAGNEQYI.

The gene calls are TRBV5-1 and TRBJ2-3, with 7 bases that match TRBD1. The germline gives CDR1 SGHRS, CDR2 YFSETQ. The CDR3 is made up of 16 amino acids. V shed 0 bases and J 4 bases; nucleotides not matched to a gene: 8. The CDR3 DNA reads as TGCGCCAGCAGCTTGGTGACAGGGTTGAGGGCAGATACGCAGTATTTT. Its protein is CASSLVTGLRADTQYF.

The chain employs TRBV11-2 and TRBJ1-5; D is unresolved. Germline V gene data show CDR1 as SGHAT and CDR2 as FQNNGV. Trimming removed 3 bases from V and 2 bases from J, with 11 bases in between. The CDR3 is 15 residues long. CDR3 loop: CASSFYPRGNQPQHF. In nucleotides, the CDR3 is TGTGCCAGCAGCTTCTATCCAAGGGGCAATCAGCCCCAGCATTTT.

This clonotype was counted ten times or more. This rearrangement joins TRBV30 to TRBJ2-3; no firm D call. Trimming removed 5 bases from V and 10 bases from J, with 10 bases in between. CDR1 and CDR2 from the germline V gene are GTSNPN and SVGIG (reference sequence). This CDR3 comprises 10 residues. CDR3: CAWSGNAQYF. DNA for the CDR3: TGTGCCTGGTCGGGCAATGCGCAGTATTTT.

As regards this clonotype: The CDR3 end shows no conserved phenylalanine or tryptophan, and so a read error is likely. The V and J genes are TRBV11-2 and TRBJ2-7; D is unresolved. This CDR3 has 12 amino acids. The germline V gene encodes CDR1 SGHAT and CDR2 FQNNGV. V was shortened by 2 bases and J by 6 bases, with 8 bases between the two germline ends. CDR3 coding DNA: TGTGCCAGCAGCTTAAGTCCCAGCGAGCAGTACTTA. Protein: CASSLSPSEQYL.

This clonotype occurred many times. The genes are TRBV6-1 and TRBJ1-1; D is perhaps TRBD1 (6 bases). V was cut by 4 bases and J by 0 bases, with 6 bases left in between. The CDR3 sequence is 13 residues long. Per the germline V gene, CDR1 is MNHNS and CDR2 is SASEGT. CDR3 sequence: CASSGTVNTEAFF. The CDR3 DNA sequence: TGTGCCAGCAGTGGGACAGTGAACACTGAAGCTTTCTTT.

The CDR3 DNA reads TGTGCTAGTGGTACCTCGGACAGCCCGGAGACCCAGTACTTC. Its translation is CASGTSDSPETQYF. The chain recombines TRBV12-5 with TRBJ2-5, with D possibly being TRBD1 (6 bases). This CDR3 has 14 residues. CDR1 and CDR2 (germline): LGHNT, FRNRAP. Trimming left V 5 bases short and J 5 bases short, with 15 bases between. Filled out from reference TRBV12-5 and TRBJ2-5, the complete variable domain reads DARVTQTPRHKVTEMGQEVTMRCQPILGHNTVFWYRQTMMQGLELLAYFRNRAPLDDSGMPKDRFSAEMPDATLATLKIQPSEPRDSAVYFCASGTSDSPETQYFGPGTRLLVL.

The gene calls are TRBV30 and TRBJ2-7; TRBD1 matches 8 bases. V trimming: 3 bases; J trimming: 6 bases; junction bases outside the gene matches: 13. Germline-derived CDR1 and CDR2 are GTSNPN and SVGIG (reference sequence). CDR3 length: 15 amino acids. CDR3 nucleotides: TGTGCCTGGAGGGGGACGCGGACAGGGATTTGCGAGCAGTACTTC. This translates into CAWRGTRTGICEQYF.

The CDR3 loop is CASNPDQGTRNSPLHF. The CDR3 nucleotides read TGTGCCAGCAACCCTGACCAGGGGACAAGGAATTCACCCCTCCACTTT. The chain couples TRBV6-5 to TRBJ1-6; weak D call: TRBD1 (6 bases). The V gene's germline CDR1 is MNHEY and CDR2 SVGAGI. V shed 7 bases and J shed 7 bases, with 20 bases lying between them. The CDR3 covers 16 residues.

CDR3 amino acids: CSIGFLQGAKTEAFF. DNA for the CDR3: TGCAGCATTGGATTCTTACAGGGGGCGAAGACTGAAGCTTTCTTT. The V call is TRBV29-1, the J call TRBJ1-1, with 9 positions matching TRBD1. V shed 8 bases and J 5 bases; nucleotides not matched to a gene: 15. CDR3 length equals 15 residues. Germline CDR1 reads SQVTM; CDR2 reads ANQGSEA.

Details on this clonotype: A read error may be the cause here, since a much bigger clone is one base away. CDR3 bases: TGCGCCTGCAGCCAACAGGGCACAGATACGCAGTATTTT. Translation gives CACSQQGTDTQYF. The gene calls are TRBV4-1 and TRBJ2-3, with D possibly TRBD1 on 5 matching bases. The germline gives CDR1 MGHRA, CDR2 YSYEKL. The CDR3 has 13 residues.

A note on this clonotype: Since a much larger clone is just one base distant, this may be a read error. Without the conserved terminal phenylalanine or tryptophan, this CDR3 likely stems from a read error. The chain couples TRBV29-1 to TRBJ1-2; unclear D gene. CDR1 is SQVTM and CDR2 is ANQGSEA in the germline V gene. The ends were cut back, 3 bases at V and 4 bases at J, with 9 bases in the middle. The CDR3 covers 12 residues. CDR3 protein: CSVESLGYGYTL. The CDR3 DNA is TGCAGCGTTGAGTCGTTAGGCTATGGCTACACCCTC.

This clonotype was detected only once. This sequence may be a read error, since a much larger clone differs from it by one base. This chain uses TRBV28 with TRBJ2-5; 10 nucleotides match TRBD2. The CDR3 spans 15 residues. CDR1 is MDHEN and CDR2 is SYDVKM in the germline V gene. The CDR3 sequence: CARSFELAGVETQYF. The CDR3 bases are TGTGCCCGCAGTTTTGAGCTAGCGGGAGTGGAGACCCAGTACTTC.